This TCR beta chain was identified in a study of T cells after yellow fever vaccination. Study-wide points: The booster response re-showed most primary clones: 96% CD4, more than 70% CD8. A secondary response was less intense yet reached its peak sooner, at day 5 versus 15. A small proportion of clonotypes was detected in both the CD4 and CD8 compartments.

About this clonotype: Its antigen is unknown.

TCRdb used MiXCR to reprocess the 5' RACE reads, holding one entry per CDR3 protein. The sample lists 400,000 or so distinct CDR3 sequences; around 10% were seen once. With 4 bases clipped from V and 11 bases from J, the junction kept 8 bases outside the gene matches. This CDR3 has 13 residues. The source of this sequence is a man aged 18 to 30 who received the YFV17D yellow fever vaccine. The sequences come from PBMCs, collected on the day of the first yellow fever vaccination. This chain joins TRBV12-3 or TRBV12-4 and TRBJ2-3; 8 bases are a match to TRBD2. CDR3 sequence: CASSWELAAKQYF. The CDR3 DNA follows: TGTGCCAGCAGTTGGGAACTAGCGGCCAAGCAGTATTTT.